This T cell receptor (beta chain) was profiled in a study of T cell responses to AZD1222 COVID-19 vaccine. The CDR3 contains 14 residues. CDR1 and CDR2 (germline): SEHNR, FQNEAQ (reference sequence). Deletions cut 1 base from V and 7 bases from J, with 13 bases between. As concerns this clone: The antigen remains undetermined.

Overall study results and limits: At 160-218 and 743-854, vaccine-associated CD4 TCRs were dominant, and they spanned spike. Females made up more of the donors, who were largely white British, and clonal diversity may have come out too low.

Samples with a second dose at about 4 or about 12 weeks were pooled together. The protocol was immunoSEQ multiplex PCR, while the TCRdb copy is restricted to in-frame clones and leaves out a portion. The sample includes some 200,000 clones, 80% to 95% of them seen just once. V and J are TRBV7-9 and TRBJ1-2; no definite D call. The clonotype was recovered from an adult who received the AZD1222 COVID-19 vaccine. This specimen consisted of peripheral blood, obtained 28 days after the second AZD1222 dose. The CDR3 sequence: CASSLDSGASGYTF. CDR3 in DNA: TGTGCCAGCAGCTTAGATTCGGGAGCGAGTGGCTACACCTTC.